A single sample is the source of the 25 T cell receptor beta chains below, sequenced in a study of shared clonotypes between healthy human individuals. Sequenced by immunoSEQ multiplex PCR; TCRdb stores in-frame clones only, minus some. The sample yields a few million clones, roughly 93% seen once. Sequenced: naive CD4+ T cells from PBMCs. Subset of the sample: CD45RA+ positively selected. All receptors derive from a man between 18 and 29 years old in good health. Some clones in this sample may be carry-over from other donors' samples.

The table lists this clone with a few counts. Written as DNA, the CDR3 is TGTGCCAGCAGTCCCGTCGCCGGGGAGCTGTTTTTT. Protein sequence: CASSPVAGELFF. This chain links TRBV28 with TRBJ2-2; D call uncertain. CDR1 MDHEN and CDR2 SYDVKM come from the germline V gene. This CDR3 is 12 amino acids long. Between the trimmed V and J ends, which lost 5 bases and 6 bases, there was a span of 7 bases.

This chain joins TRBV4-3 and TRBJ2-1; no clear D. The CDR3 has 13 residues. V lost 0 bases and J lost 10, with 10 bases in between. The germline V gene encodes CDR1 LGHNA and CDR2 YSLEER. The CDR3 DNA follows: TGCGCCAGCAGCCAAGATCATGGCAGAGAGCAGTTCTTC. Protein sequence: CASSQDHGREQFF.

This chain links TRBV5-1 with TRBJ2-7; 13 bases are a match to TRBD2. The ends lost 3 bases at V and 1 base at J; junction bases unmatched: 7. CDR3 length equals 17 residues. CDR1 is SGHRS and CDR2 is YFSETQ in the germline V gene. The CDR3 coding sequence is TGCGCCAGCAGCTCGCGGACTAGCGGGAGTGAGTCCTACGAGCAGTACTTC. Translated: CASSSRTSGSESYEQYF.

The CDR3 loop is CASRANSGSTDTQYF. The CDR3, as DNA: TGCGCCAGCAGAGCTAATAGCGGGAGCACAGATACGCAGTATTTT. J is TRBJ2-3 and V is TRBV5-1, with 7 bases identical to TRBD2. V was clipped by 5 bases and J by 0 bases; unmatched bases: 6. Per the germline V gene, CDR1 is SGHRS and CDR2 is YFSETQ. The CDR3 totals 15 residues.

This clone appeared a single time. J is TRBJ2-1 and V is TRBV28, with TRBD1 as a possible D gene (6 bases). The V end was cut by 9 bases, the J end by 6 bases, with 15 bases between. Germline CDR1 and CDR2: MDHEN and SYDVKM. The CDR3 is 13 residues long. CDR3 nucleotide sequence: TGTGCCAGTTCCAGGGGAGTTGGCAATGAGCAGTTCTTC. This sequence encodes CASSRGVGNEQFF.

V usage is TRBV25-1 and J usage is TRBJ2-2, with D perhaps matching TRBD2 (6 bases). The CDR3 spans 15 residues. The germline V and J ends were trimmed by 3 bases and 6 bases, with 14 bases remaining between them. Germline V CDR1 and CDR2: MGHDK, SYGVNS. The CDR3 sequence: CASSEGPGGAGELFF. CDR3 DNA sequence: TGTGCCAGCAGTGAGGGTCCCGGAGGGGCCGGGGAGCTGTTTTTT.

This clone was observed a handful of times. The sample has other DNA sequences that encode this CDR3 too. V is TRBV5-1 and J is TRBJ2-3; no firm D call. The length of the CDR3 is 13 residues. Germline V gives CDR1 SGHRS, CDR2 YFSETQ. V lost 0 bases and J 1 base, leaving 3 bases between the germline ends. CDR3 bases: TGCGCCAGCAGCTTGGGCGGCACAGATACGCAGTATTTT. Translation gives CASSLGGTDTQYF.

The genes are TRBV29-1 and TRBJ2-2; no reliable D call. This CDR3 spans 14 amino acids. V gave up 3 bases and J gave up 0 bases, with 8 bases separating them. Germline CDR1 reads SQVTM; CDR2 reads ANQGSEA. CDR3 in amino acids: CSVDKGPNTGELFF. As DNA, the CDR3 is TGCAGCGTTGATAAAGGGCCGAACACCGGGGAGCTGTTTTTT.

The rearrangement joins TRBV28 to TRBJ2-7; 10 bases align to TRBD1. Germline lookup yields CDR1 MDHEN and CDR2 SYDVKM. Trimming at V came to 5 bases and at J to 6 bases, leaving 13 bases not matched to a gene. The CDR3 extends over 16 amino acids. The CDR3 region has the DNA TGTGCCAGCAGTGTCACGGGACAGGGGTCTCGGAGCGAGCAGTACTTC. It is translated as CASSVTGQGSRSEQYF.

The V gene is TRBV9, the J gene TRBJ2-3, with 10 bases aligning to TRBD1. Germline V gene sequence: CDR1 SGDLS, CDR2 YYNGEE. After removal of 3 bases from V and 1 base from J, the junction contained 20 bases not matched to a gene. The CDR3 runs 21 residues. In DNA form, the CDR3 reads TGTGCCAGCAGCGCCACACACCCCGCCGGGACAGGGGCGCTGGGCACAGATACGCAGTATTTT. As protein: CASSATHPAGTGALGTDTQYF.

The V gene is TRBV29-1, the J gene TRBJ1-1; a possible D gene is TRBD1 (6 bases). This CDR3 contains 12 residues. V was trimmed by 4 bases and J by 5 bases, leaving 11 bases between them. Germline lookup yields CDR1 SQVTM and CDR2 ANQGSEA. The CDR3 spells CSVAAGATEAFF. In nucleotides, the CDR3 is TGCAGCGTTGCAGCAGGGGCGACTGAAGCTTTCTTT. The whole variable domain, remainder taken from reference TRBV29-1 and TRBJ1-1, is SAVISQKPSRDICQRGTSLTIQCQVDSQVTMMFWYRQQPGQSLTLIATANQGSEATYESGFVIDKFPISRPNLTFSTLTVSNMSPEDSSIYLCSVAAGATEAFFGQGTRLTVV.

The chain combines TRBV2 with TRBJ2-7; D possibly corresponds to TRBD2 (6 bases). This CDR3 is 14 amino acids long. Per germline, CDR1 SNHLY and CDR2 FYNNEI. V was clipped by 3 bases and J by 1 base, with 10 bases between them. The CDR3 loop is CASSERRGSYEQYF. Written as DNA, the CDR3 is TGTGCCAGCAGTGAGAGGCGGGGTTCCTACGAGCAGTACTTC.

The gene calls are TRBV28 and TRBJ2-7; TRBD2 matches at 13 bases. Trimming took 3 bases from V and 0 from J; bases not matched to a gene: 8. CDR1 is MDHEN, CDR2 SYDVKM, per germline. This CDR3 is 18 amino acids long. Written as DNA, the CDR3 is TGTGCCAGCAGTTTCACAATCAGGACTAGCGGGAGCTCCTACGAGCAGTACTTC. The encoded protein is CASSFTIRTSGSSYEQYF.

V is TRBV7-3 and J is TRBJ2-3; weak D call: TRBD1 (6 bases). Germline assignment: CDR1 SGHTA and CDR2 FQGTGA. Trimming took 2 bases from V and 6 from J, leaving 12 bases between them. The CDR3 is 14 residues long. The CDR3 DNA follows: TGTGCCAGCAGCTTACGGTCTCAGGGGGATACGCAGTATTTT. It yields the protein CASSLRSQGDTQYF.

The rearrangement joins TRBV28 to TRBJ2-7; 8 bases align to TRBD2. V lost 9 bases and J lost 3; bases outside the gene matches: 13. The CDR3 runs to 15 residues. CDR1 is MDHEN, CDR2 SYDVKM, per germline. The chain's CDR3 is CASHTVGTSLYEQYF. In DNA form, the CDR3 reads TGTGCCAGTCATACGGTGGGGACTAGTCTCTACGAGCAGTACTTC.

This sequence joins TRBV28 and TRBJ2-7, with D perhaps being TRBD1 or TRBD2 (5 bases each). The CDR3 consists of 16 residues. Trimming took 3 bases from V and 2 from J, leaving 17 bases between them. CDR1 is MDHEN, CDR2 SYDVKM, per germline. In DNA, the CDR3 is TGTGCCAGCAGTTTCATCGACAGTCTGGGGGCCTACGAGCAGTACTTC. It specifies CASSFIDSLGAYEQYF.

The table lists this clone with a count of one. The chain has TRBV6-6 and TRBJ1-5; TRBD1 aligns across 8 bases. J gave up 6 bases and V 0 bases, and 7 bases lay outside the gene matches. This CDR3 spans 16 amino acids. Per germline, CDR1 MNHNY and CDR2 SVGAGI (reference sequence). CDR3 coding DNA: TGTGCCAGCAGTTACTCACCAGGGGGCCCTCGTCAGCCCCAGCATTTT. Encoded protein: CASSYSPGGPRQPQHF.

The genes are TRBV6-1 and TRBJ2-7; tentative D call: TRBD1 (6 bases). CDR3 length: 12 amino acids. The V and J ends lost 5 bases and 6 bases respectively, with 11 bases between them. In germline, CDR1 is MNHNS, CDR2 SASEGT. In DNA, the CDR3 is TGTGCCAGCAGTCCTCCAGGGGTCGAGCAGTACTTC. Its protein product is CASSPPGVEQYF.

This clone was observed once. Distinct nucleotide sequences in the sample also encode this CDR3. The rearrangement uses TRBV18 and TRBJ2-2; no definite D call. The V gene's germline CDR1 is KGHSH and CDR2 LQKENI. This CDR3 contains 14 residues. The V and J ends lost 2 bases and 0 bases respectively, with 4 bases between them. CDR3 nucleotides: TGTGCCAGCTCACCAACAGCGAACACCGGGGAGCTGTTTTTT. This translates into CASSPTANTGELFF.

The J gene is TRBJ1-4, the V gene TRBV2; 7 bases are a match to TRBD1. The CDR3 length is 15 residues. V shed 4 bases, J shed 7 bases, and the junction held 9 bases outside the gene matches. Germline CDR1 and CDR2: SNHLY and FYNNEI. CDR3 sequence (DNA): TGTGCCAGCAGTGCAGTTGACAGGGAATCTGAAAAACTGTTTTTT. As protein: CASSAVDRESEKLFF. Based on the CDR3 plus reference TRBV2 and TRBJ1-4, the full variable domain is EPEVTQTPSHQVTQMGQEVILRCVPISNHLYFYWYRQILGQKVEFLVSFYNNEISEKSEIFDDQFSVERPDGSNFTLKIRSTKLEDSAMYFCASSAVDRESEKLFFGSGTQLSVL.

In the case of this clone: Other DNA sequences in this specimen translate into the identical CDR3. The chain carries TRBV7-3 and TRBJ2-2, with 7 bases identical to TRBD2. The CDR3 runs to 14 residues. V gave up 8 bases and J gave up 6 bases; unmatched junction bases: 9. Germline assignment: CDR1 SGHTA and CDR2 FQGTGA. The CDR3 protein is CASSPGGSAGELFF. As DNA, the CDR3 is TGTGCCAGCTCACCCGGCGGGAGTGCCGGGGAGCTGTTTTTT.

The V gene is TRBV5-1, the J gene TRBJ1-2; 7 nucleotides line up with TRBD1. This CDR3 has 14 residues. With 2 bases clipped from V and 5 bases from J, the junction kept 6 bases outside the gene matches. Looked up from germline, CDR1 is SGHRS and CDR2 is YFSETQ. The DNA of the CDR3 is TGCGCCAGCAGCTTCTCGGACAGGCAATATGGCTACACCTTC. Its protein is CASSFSDRQYGYTF.

J is TRBJ1-3 and V is TRBV11-1; D gene uncertain. This CDR3 contains 15 residues. Looked up from germline, CDR1 is SGHAT and CDR2 is FQDESV (reference sequence). With 5 bases removed from V and 3 bases from J, the gap between germline ends came to 14 bases. The CDR3 nucleotides read TGTGCCAGCAGCCCCCCGCAAGGGATTGGAAACACCATATATTTT. Protein sequence: CASSPPQGIGNTIYF.

The rearrangement joins TRBV5-6 to TRBJ2-7; D ambiguous. Germline V lookup: CDR1 SGHDT, CDR2 YYEEEE. Trimming took off 0 bases at V and 0 bases at J, with 10 bases between the two ends. CDR3 length: 15 amino acids. CDR3: CASSLVGGNSYEQYF. Written as DNA, the CDR3 is TGTGCCAGCAGCTTGGTAGGTGGAAACTCCTACGAGCAGTACTTC. Using reference TRBV5-6 and TRBJ2-7 for the parts outside the CDR3, the full variable domain is DAGVTQSPTHLIKTRGQQVTLRCSPKSGHDTVSWYQQALGQGPQFIFQYYEEEERQRGNFPDRFSGHQFPNYSSELNVNALLLGDSALYLCASSLVGGNSYEQYFGPGTRLTVT.

This clone was observed a single time. The chain links TRBV7-9 to TRBJ2-7, with TRBD1 identical over 11 bases. The V and J ends lost 5 bases and 2 bases, in that order; junction bases with no gene match: 8. The germline gives CDR1 SEHNR, CDR2 FQNEAQ (reference sequence). The CDR3 has 16 amino acids. CDR3 nucleotides: TGTGCCAGCAGCCACCTGCCGGGACAGGGGGCCTACGAGCAGTACTTC. Residues: CASSHLPGQGAYEQYF. The variable domain in full, completed from reference TRBV7-9 and TRBJ2-7, reads DTGVSQNPRHKITKRGQNVTFRCDPISEHNRLYWYRQTLGQGPEFLTYFQNEAQLEKSRLLSDRFSAERPKGSFSTLEIQRTEQGDSAMYLCASSHLPGQGAYEQYFGPGTRLTVT.